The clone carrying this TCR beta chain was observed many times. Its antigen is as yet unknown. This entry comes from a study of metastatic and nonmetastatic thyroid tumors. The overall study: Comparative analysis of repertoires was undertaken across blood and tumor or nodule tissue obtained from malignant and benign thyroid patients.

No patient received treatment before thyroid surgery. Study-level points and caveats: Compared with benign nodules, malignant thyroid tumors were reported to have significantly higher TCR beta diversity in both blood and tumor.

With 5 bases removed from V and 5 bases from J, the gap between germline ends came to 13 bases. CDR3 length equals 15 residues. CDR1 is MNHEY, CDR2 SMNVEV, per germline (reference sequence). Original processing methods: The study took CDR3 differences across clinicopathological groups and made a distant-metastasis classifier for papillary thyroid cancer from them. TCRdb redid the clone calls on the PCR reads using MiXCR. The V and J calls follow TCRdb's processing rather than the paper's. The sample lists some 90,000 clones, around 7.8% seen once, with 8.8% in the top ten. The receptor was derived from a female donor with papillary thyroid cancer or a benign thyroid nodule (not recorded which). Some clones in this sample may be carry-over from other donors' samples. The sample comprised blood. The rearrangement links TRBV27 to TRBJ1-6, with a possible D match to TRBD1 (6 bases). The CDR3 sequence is CASSPTGLNNSPLHF. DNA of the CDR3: TGTGCCAGCAGTCCAACAGGGTTAAATAATTCACCCCTCCACTTT.